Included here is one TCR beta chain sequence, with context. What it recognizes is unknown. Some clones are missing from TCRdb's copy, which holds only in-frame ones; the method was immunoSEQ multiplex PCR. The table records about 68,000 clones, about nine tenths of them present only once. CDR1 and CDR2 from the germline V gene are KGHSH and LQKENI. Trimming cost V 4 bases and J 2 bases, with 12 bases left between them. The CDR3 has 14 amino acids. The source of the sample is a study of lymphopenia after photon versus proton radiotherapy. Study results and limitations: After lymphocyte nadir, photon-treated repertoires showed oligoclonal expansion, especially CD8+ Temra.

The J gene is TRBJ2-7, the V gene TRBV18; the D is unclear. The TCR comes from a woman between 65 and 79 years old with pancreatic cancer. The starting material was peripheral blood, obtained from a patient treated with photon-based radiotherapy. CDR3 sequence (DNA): TGTGCCAGCTCACTAGAAACGAAGACCTACGAGCAGTACTTC. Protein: CASSLETKTYEQYF.